This TCR beta chain originates from a study of T cell responses to AZD1222 COVID-19 vaccine. About the research overall: Second doses that came at about 4 or about 12 weeks were put together.

Per germline, CDR1 MNHEY and CDR2 SMNVEV (reference sequence). V lost 6 bases and J lost 5; bases outside the gene matches: 8. The CDR3 covers 15 residues. Only in-frame clones appear in the TCRdb table, and some are missing; sequencing was by immunoSEQ multiplex PCR. The table has 95,000 to 150,000 clones, around nine tenths seen once. This chain connects TRBV27 to TRBJ2-1; 9 positions match TRBD2. This receptor was identified in an adult in good health. The sample consisted of peripheral blood, taken on day 0 of AZD1222 vaccination. CDR3 loop: CASSSQAGGHNEQFF. The CDR3 DNA reads TGTGCCAGCAGCTCCCAAGCGGGAGGCCACAATGAGCAGTTCTTC.